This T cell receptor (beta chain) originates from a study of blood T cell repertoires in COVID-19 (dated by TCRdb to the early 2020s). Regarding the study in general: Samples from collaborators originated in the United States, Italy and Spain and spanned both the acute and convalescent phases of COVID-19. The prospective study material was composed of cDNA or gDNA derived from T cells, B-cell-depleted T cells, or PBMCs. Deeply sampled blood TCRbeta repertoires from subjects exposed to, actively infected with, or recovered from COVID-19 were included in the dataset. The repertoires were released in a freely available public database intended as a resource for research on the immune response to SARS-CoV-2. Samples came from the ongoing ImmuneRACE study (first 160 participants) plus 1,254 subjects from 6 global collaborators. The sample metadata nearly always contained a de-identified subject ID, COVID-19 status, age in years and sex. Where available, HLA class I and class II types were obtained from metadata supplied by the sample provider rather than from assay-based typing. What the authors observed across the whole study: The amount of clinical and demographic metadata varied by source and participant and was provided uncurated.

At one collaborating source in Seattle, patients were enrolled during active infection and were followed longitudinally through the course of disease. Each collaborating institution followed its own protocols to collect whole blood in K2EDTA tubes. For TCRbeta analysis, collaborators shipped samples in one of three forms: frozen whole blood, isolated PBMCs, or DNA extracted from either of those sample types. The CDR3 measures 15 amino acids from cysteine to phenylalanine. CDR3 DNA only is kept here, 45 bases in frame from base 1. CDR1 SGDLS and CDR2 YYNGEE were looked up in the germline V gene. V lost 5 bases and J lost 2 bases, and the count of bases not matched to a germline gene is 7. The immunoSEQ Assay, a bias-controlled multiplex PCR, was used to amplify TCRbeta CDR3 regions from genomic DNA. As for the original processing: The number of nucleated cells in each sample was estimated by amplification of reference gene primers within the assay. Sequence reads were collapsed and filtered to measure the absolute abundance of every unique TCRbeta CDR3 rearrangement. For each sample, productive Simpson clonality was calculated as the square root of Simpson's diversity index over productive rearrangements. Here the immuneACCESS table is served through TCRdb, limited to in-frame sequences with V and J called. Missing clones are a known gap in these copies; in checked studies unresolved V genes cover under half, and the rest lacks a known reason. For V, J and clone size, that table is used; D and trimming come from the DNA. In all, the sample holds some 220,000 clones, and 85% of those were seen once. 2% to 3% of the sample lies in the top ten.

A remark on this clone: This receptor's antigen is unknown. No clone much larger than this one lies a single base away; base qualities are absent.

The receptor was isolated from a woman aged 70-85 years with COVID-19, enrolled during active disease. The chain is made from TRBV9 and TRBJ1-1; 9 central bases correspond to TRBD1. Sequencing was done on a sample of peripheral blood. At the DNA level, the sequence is TGTGCCAGCAGTCGGATGGGACAGGGTAACACTGAAGCTTTCTTT. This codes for CASSRMGQGNTEAFF. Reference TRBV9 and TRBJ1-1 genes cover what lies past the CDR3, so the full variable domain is DSGVTQTPKHLITATGQRVTLRCSPRSGDLSVYWYQQSLDQGLQFLIQYYNGEERAKGNILERFSAQQFPDLHSELNLSSLELGDSALYFCASSRMGQGNTEAFFGQGTRLTVV.